This is a list of T cell receptor beta chains from one sample in a study of cytomegalovirus exposure and HLA in healthy donors. Sequenced by immunoSEQ multiplex PCR; TCRdb stores in-frame clones only, minus some. The sample includes about 150,000 clones, 87% of them seen just once. The sample taken for sequencing was PBMCs. The source is a man aged 18 to 30 in good health and CMV-seropositive. Both conserved end residues are part of each CDR3. Each record gives: V gene, J gene, D gene, clone size, CDR3 protein, CDR3 DNA. The D gene is left open where the match is weak. Rows may omit the clone size; those that give it use once, few, many or a size class.

>TRBV15|TRBJ1-1|.|.
CATSRERTVNTEAFF
TGTGCCACCAGCAGAGAGCGGACAGTGAACACTGAAGCTTTCTTT
>TRBV5-1|TRBJ1-1|.|.
CASSLAGENTEAFF
TGCGCCAGCAGCTTGGCCGGGGAGAACACTGAAGCTTTCTTT
>TRBV11-3|TRBJ2-7|TRBD1|.
CASSAAGTGGPYEQYF
TGTGCCAGCAGCGCAGCCGGGACAGGGGGCCCCTACGAGCAGTACTTC
>TRBV13|TRBJ2-7|TRBD2|.
CASGSFSGRRIYEQYF
TGTGCCAGCGGGAGTTTCAGCGGGAGAAGAATATACGAGCAGTACTTC
>TRBV30|TRBJ1-6|.|.
CAWSVTSSYNSPLHF
TGTGCCTGGAGTGTAACGAGCTCCTATAATTCACCCCTCCACTTT
>TRBV5-1|TRBJ1-6|.|.
CATSGSGGNSPLHF
TGCGCCACCTCGGGGAGCGGGGGCAATTCACCCCTCCACTTT
>TRBV5-1|TRBJ2-1|.|.
CASSLDPTAEAKQFF
TGCGCCAGCAGCTTGGATCCCACCGCCGAGGCGAAGCAGTTCTTC
>TRBV4-1|TRBJ2-1|TRBD2|.
CASSLQGRLAGFSYNEQFF
TGCGCCAGCAGCCTTCAAGGGAGACTAGCGGGCTTCTCCTACAATGAGCAGTTCTTC
>TRBV7-9|TRBJ2-7|TRBD2|.
CASSLAREAYEQYF
TGTGCCAGCAGCTTAGCGCGGGAGGCGTACGAGCAGTACTTC
>TRBV5-1|TRBJ2-2|.|.
CASTRTPANTGELFF
TGCGCCAGCACCAGGACACCCGCGAACACCGGGGAGCTGTTTTTT
>TRBV19|TRBJ1-1|.|.
CASSSAQATEAFF
TGTGCCAGTAGTTCCGCGCAGGCCACTGAAGCTTTCTTT
>TRBV28|TRBJ2-1|.|.
CASKRLAASSYNEQFF
TGTGCCAGTAAAAGATTAGCGGCAAGCTCCTACAATGAGCAGTTCTTC
>TRBV6-5|TRBJ2-7|.|.
CASRRGYEQYF
TGTGCCAGCAGACGGGGGTACGAGCAGTACTTC
>TRBV19|TRBJ1-1|.|.
CASSPDAAAFF
TGTGCCAGTAGTCCTGATGCGGCAGCTTTCTTT
>TRBV5-1|TRBJ1-1|.|once
CASSLDAGNTEAFF
TGCGCCAGCAGCTTGGATGCGGGGAACACTGAAGCTTTCTTT
>TRBV6-1|TRBJ1-1|.|.
CAASLRDTEAFF
TGTGCCGCCTCCCTCAGGGACACTGAAGCTTTCTTT
>TRBV19|TRBJ1-5|TRBD1|.
CASSIGRDRGPLSNQPQHF
TGTGCCAGTAGTATAGGTAGGGACAGGGGCCCCCTTAGCAATCAGCCCCAGCATTTT
>TRBV30|TRBJ2-7|.|.
CAWSKAWALSAEQYF
TGTGCCTGGAGCAAGGCATGGGCCTTATCCGCGGAGCAGTACTTC
>TRBV6-5|TRBJ1-5|.|.
CASSPHTPVVQPQHF
TGTGCCAGCAGTCCCCATACCCCGGTGGTTCAGCCCCAGCATTTT
>TRBV7-9|TRBJ2-7|.|.
CASHGKSYEQYF
TGTGCCAGCCACGGGAAGTCCTACGAGCAGTACTTC
>TRBV21-1|TRBJ2-6|.|.
CASSKKGVGVSGANVLTF
TGTGCCAGCAGCAAAAAGGGAGTCGGAGTTTCCGGGGCCAACGTCCTGACTTTC
>TRBV30|TRBJ2-1|.|.
CAWSVANEQFF
TGTGCCTGGAGTGTCGCGAATGAGCAGTTCTTC
>TRBV4-1|TRBJ2-2|TRBD1|once
CASRHNRGPGTGELFF
TGCGCCAGCAGACACAACAGGGGGCCGGGCACCGGGGAGCTGTTTTTT
>TRBV4-1|TRBJ1-2|TRBD1|once
CASSPRQGARDGYTF
TGCGCCAGCAGCCCGCGACAGGGGGCGCGGGATGGCTACACCTTC
>TRBV6-6|TRBJ2-3|TRBD2|.
CASSDGGDTQYF
TGTGCCAGCAGTGACGGGGGGGATACGCAGTATTTT
>TRBV5-6|TRBJ1-1|.|once
CASSLQLMNTEAFF
TGTGCCAGCAGCTTGCAACTGATGAACACTGAAGCTTTCTTT
>TRBV10-2|TRBJ2-7|.|once
CASSTISYEQYF
TGCGCCAGCAGTACAATCTCCTACGAGCAGTACTTC
>TRBV5-4|TRBJ1-2|TRBD1|.
CASSLQGAFYGYTF
TGTGCCAGCAGCTTGCAGGGGGCTTTCTATGGCTACACCTTC
>TRBV7-6|TRBJ2-1|.|.
CASSLASSNEQFF
TGTGCCAGCAGCTTAGCGTCCAGCAATGAGCAGTTCTTC
>TRBV11-2|TRBJ2-1|.|once
CASSFRRKYNEQFF
TGTGCCAGCAGCTTTAGGAGGAAATACAATGAGCAGTTCTTC
>TRBV7-9|TRBJ2-5|.|once
CASSHTSLAETQYF
TGTGCCAGCAGTCATACTAGCCTGGCGGAGACCCAGTACTTC
>TRBV7-9|TRBJ2-7|.|once
CASSPGGEQYF
TGTGCCAGCAGCCCAGGAGGGGAGCAGTACTTC
>TRBV6-5|TRBJ1-4|.|.
CASSYALGGREKLFF
TGTGCCAGCAGTTACGCCCTCGGGGGTAGGGAAAAACTGTTTTTT
>TRBV30|TRBJ1-1|TRBD1|.
CAWDYGTGGNTEAFF
TGTGCCTGGGATTACGGGACAGGGGGAAACACTGAAGCTTTCTTT
>TRBV30|TRBJ1-1|.|once
CAWRGVGITRTRFQRSGTEAFF
TGTGCCTGGAGAGGAGTTGGTATCACCCGAACGCGGTTTCAGAGGAGTGGCACTGAAGCTTTCTTT
>TRBV19|TRBJ2-1|TRBD2|.
CASSSRGGNEQFF
TGTGCCAGTAGCTCTCGGGGGGGTAATGAGCAGTTCTTC
>TRBV7-9|TRBJ2-7|TRBD1|.
CASSPPPTGYEQYF
TGTGCCAGCAGCCCACCCCCGACAGGGTACGAGCAGTACTTC
>TRBV18|TRBJ2-1|TRBD1|.
CASTLVRPGQGAPRQFF
TGTGCCAGCACCTTAGTTAGGCCGGGACAGGGGGCCCCACGGCAGTTCTTC
>TRBV6-1|TRBJ1-5|.|once
CATHYLGNQPQHF
TGTGCCACACACTATTTGGGCAATCAGCCCCAGCATTTT
>TRBV2|TRBJ1-2|.|.
CASSRTEVNYGYTF
TGTGCCAGCAGTCGAACGGAGGTTAACTATGGCTACACCTTC
>TRBV6-5|TRBJ2-7|.|.
CASSYSTFGQPYEQYF
TGTGCCAGCAGTTACAGCACCTTTGGACAGCCCTACGAGCAGTACTTC
>TRBV5-1|TRBJ2-5|.|few
CASSPQVTSGETQYF
TGCGCCAGCAGCCCCCAAGTTACCTCAGGAGAGACCCAGTACTTC
>TRBV9|TRBJ2-7|.|.
CASSVSTGTSYEQYF
TGTGCCAGCAGCGTTTCTACCGGGACATCTTACGAGCAGTACTTC
>TRBV6-4|TRBJ2-1|TRBD2|.
CASSEGTSGNEQFF
TGTGCCAGCAGTGAGGGGACTAGCGGCAATGAGCAGTTCTTC
>TRBV6-4|TRBJ2-3|TRBD2|.
CASSTGLGTDTQYF
TGTGCCAGCAGTACGGGACTAGGGACAGATACGCAGTATTTT
>TRBV7-9|TRBJ2-7|TRBD1|.
CASRLIRTGGTSYEQYF
TGTGCCAGCAGGCTTATACGGACAGGGGGCACCTCCTACGAGCAGTACTTC
>TRBV28|TRBJ2-7|TRBD2|.
CASSQRTSGSSEQYF
TGTGCCAGCAGTCAACGAACTAGCGGGAGCAGCGAGCAGTACTTC